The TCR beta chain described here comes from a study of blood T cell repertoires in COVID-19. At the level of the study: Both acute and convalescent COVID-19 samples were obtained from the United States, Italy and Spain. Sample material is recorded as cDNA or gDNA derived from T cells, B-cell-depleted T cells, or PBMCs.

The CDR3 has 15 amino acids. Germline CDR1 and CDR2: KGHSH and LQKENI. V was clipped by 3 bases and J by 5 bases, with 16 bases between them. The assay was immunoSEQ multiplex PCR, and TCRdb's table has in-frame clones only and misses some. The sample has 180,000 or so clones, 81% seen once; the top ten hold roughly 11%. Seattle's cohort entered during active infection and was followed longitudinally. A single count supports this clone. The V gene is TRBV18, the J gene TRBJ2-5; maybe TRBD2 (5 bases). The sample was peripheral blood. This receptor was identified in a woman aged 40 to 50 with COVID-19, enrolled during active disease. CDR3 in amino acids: CASSPPVGIGETQYF. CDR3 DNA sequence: TGTGCCAGCTCACCCCCCGTCGGGATCGGGGAGACCCAGTACTTC.